The clone carrying this TCR beta chain turned up a few times. Its matching antigen is unknown. The germline CDR1 and CDR2 sequences are SEHNR and FQNEAQ (reference sequence). V gave up 1 base and J gave up 8 bases, with 14 bases separating them. The CDR3 is 15 residues long. This sample was taken from a study of beta chain features in type 1 diabetes. Findings and limits, study-wide: With patients and controls alike, PCR might favor shorter templates to an equal degree. Within each of all four CD4+ subsets, Type 1 diabetes patients had TCRB CDR3s that were moderately but significantly shorter.

The isolated RNA, all of it, was reverse transcribed, so expressed TCRB transcripts were what got sequenced. The table came from immunoSEQ multiplex PCR; TCRdb's copy has only in-frame clones and leaves some out. The sample holds some 700,000 clones; 13% are singletons and the top ten take 0.02% to 0.025%. The gene calls are TRBV7-9 and TRBJ2-2; possible D gene TRBD1, 6 bases. Sequenced: naive CD4+ T cells from blood. The origin of this receptor is a man between 18 and 35 years old with type 1 diabetes. The chain's CDR3 is CASSLGRTARGELFF. CDR3 DNA: TGTGCCAGCAGCTTAGGGCGGACAGCGCGAGGGGAGCTGTTTTTT.